What follows are 26 T cell receptor beta chains derived from one specimen sequenced in a study of OX40 agonist ivuxolimab in advanced cancers. Data came from immunoSEQ multiplex PCR; TCRdb stores just in-frame clones and leaves some out. The table records 69,000 or so clones, 85% of them present only once. Specimen: CD4+ or CD8+ T cells sorted from blood, collected in a trial of the OX40 agonist ivuxolimab. These receptors all stem from an adult with an advanced solid tumor such as melanoma, head and neck, liver or kidney cancer.

The chain recombines TRBV19 with TRBJ2-3; 11 bases are shared with TRBD2. This CDR3 is built from 17 residues. Unmatched junction bases numbered 14, after V lost 6 bases and J lost 6 bases. Germline CDR1 reads LNHDA; CDR2 reads SQIVND (reference sequence). The CDR3: CASRYETSGSPVDTQYF. The CDR3 DNA reads TGTGCCAGTAGATACGAAACTAGCGGGAGCCCGGTTGATACGCAGTATTTT.

This clone came up a few times. The chain employs TRBV27 and TRBJ1-6; D ambiguous. The CDR3 has 16 residues. Germline values: CDR1 MNHEY, CDR2 SMNVEV (reference sequence). Trimming removed 6 bases from V and 2 bases from J, with 14 bases in between. CDR3 amino acids: CASSLRPGAYNSPLHF. In DNA, the CDR3 is TGTGCCAGCAGCCTGCGGCCGGGAGCCTATAATTCACCCCTCCACTTT.

The chain carries TRBV6-1 and TRBJ2-5, with 9 bases that match TRBD1. V was pared by 1 base and J by 4 bases, with 7 bases of the junction left unmatched. The length of the CDR3 is 16 residues. Germline V gene lookup returns CDR1 MNHNS and CDR2 SASEGT. Here the CDR3 DNA reads TGTGCCAGCAGTGAAGGGGACAGGGTAGTTGGAGAGACCCAGTACTTC. Translating gives CASSEGDRVVGETQYF.

The chain is built from TRBV7-2 and TRBJ2-7; the match to TRBD1 covers 7 bases. Germline V gene lookup returns CDR1 SGHTA and CDR2 FQGNSA. Trimming removed 1 base from V and 7 bases from J; junction bases left unmatched: 16. This CDR3 has 17 residues. CDR3 in amino acids: CASSLGVAGGPSNEQYF. CDR3 nucleotides: TGTGCCAGCAGCTTAGGGGTTGCAGGGGGTCCCTCTAATGAGCAGTACTTC.

In its sample, this clone was seen once. The chain links TRBV5-8 to TRBJ1-1; D possibly corresponds to TRBD1 (5 bases). The CDR3 runs 15 residues. The V and J ends lost 4 bases and 4 bases respectively, with 17 bases between them. Germline loops: CDR1 SGHTS, CDR2 YDEGEE. The CDR3 sequence is CASSQKRRGTTEAFF. As DNA, the CDR3 is TGTGCCAGCAGCCAAAAACGGAGGGGTACCACTGAAGCTTTCTTT.

V gene TRBV10-3 combines with J gene TRBJ1-1; D is ambiguous. The germline CDR1 and CDR2 sequences are ENHRY and SYGVKD. Deletions cut 7 bases from V and 4 bases from J, with 13 bases between. The CDR3 length is 13 residues. CDR3 in amino acids: CAITNGPSTEAFF. CDR3 DNA: TGTGCCATCACCAATGGACCGTCCACTGAAGCTTTCTTT.

Remarks on this clone: The same CDR3 also results from other DNA sequences found in this sample. The chain is built from TRBV27 and TRBJ1-1; maybe TRBD1 (6 bases). The CDR3 totals 17 residues. Trimming removed 5 bases from V and 0 bases from J, with 19 bases in between. From germline, CDR1 is MNHEY and CDR2 SMNVEV (reference sequence). Here the CDR3 DNA reads TGTGCCAGCAGTCCACGGGGGGCCACACTGTTGAACACTGAAGCTTTCTTT. Amino acid sequence: CASSPRGATLLNTEAFF.

The chain links TRBV12-2 to TRBJ2-1; the table calls TRBD2, which could not be checked here. TRBV12-2 represents a pseudogene. The length of the CDR3 is 14 residues. For the CDR3, the DNA is TGTGCAAGTCGCTTGGGGCTAGCGGGGGGCCCCTCGGTCTTC. It translates to CASRLGLAGGPSVF.

V usage is TRBV10-3 and J usage is TRBJ1-1; D possibly corresponds to TRBD1 (5 bases). The CDR3 extends over 18 amino acids. V shed 4 bases and J shed 1 base, with 22 bases lying between them. Germline CDR1 is ENHRY and CDR2 is SYGVKD. CDR3 nucleotides: TGTGCCATCAGTGGTGCATGGGGGACGAAATATGAGAACACTGAAGCTTTCTTT. As protein: CAISGAWGTKYENTEAFF.

In the case of this clone: The junction departs from germline at one end; a sequencing error may be responsible. The chain carries TRBV2 and TRBJ2-1, with a tentative D call TRBD2 (5 bases). The CDR3 totals 11 residues. Per germline, CDR1 SNHLY and CDR2 FYNNEI. For the CDR3, the DNA is TGTGCCAGCAGTGACGTTGGACTTGTGATCTTC. Its translation is CASSDVGLVIF.

The gene calls are TRBV19 and TRBJ2-1; possibly TRBD1 or TRBD2 for D (5 bases each). This CDR3 comprises 15 residues. V dropped 4 bases and J dropped 3 bases, with 13 bases sitting between them. Germline CDR1 and CDR2: LNHDA and SQIVND (reference sequence). The CDR3 here is CASSTEGGHYNEQFF. CDR3 coding DNA: TGTGCCAGTAGTACCGAAGGAGGACACTACAATGAGCAGTTCTTC.

The chain joins TRBV4-1 to TRBJ2-7; D unclear. This CDR3 contains 13 residues. The germline CDR1 and CDR2 sequences are MGHRA and YSYEKL. V lost 4 bases and J 6 bases, leaving 13 bases between the germline ends. CDR3 coding DNA: TGCGCCAGCAGCCGCTCCGTGGTGGCCGAGCAGTACTTC. Its translation: CASSRSVVAEQYF.

This sequence joins TRBV19 and TRBJ1-6; 9 bases fit TRBD1. Germline V lookup: CDR1 LNHDA, CDR2 SQIVND (reference sequence). Trimming removed 3 bases from V and 10 bases from J; junction bases left unmatched: 10. CDR3 length: 16 residues. As DNA, the CDR3 is TGTGCCAGTAGTATGCAGGGTTGGACAGGGGAATCACCCCTCCACTTT. Its translation is CASSMQGWTGESPLHF. The variable domain in full, completed from reference TRBV19 and TRBJ1-6, reads DGGITQSPKYLFRKEGQNVTLSCEQNLNHDAMYWYRQDPGQGLRLIYYSQIVNDFQKGDIAEGYSVSREKKESFPLTVTSAQKNPTAFYLCASSMQGWTGESPLHFGNGTRLTVT.

The chain is built from TRBV7-6 and TRBJ2-7, with D possibly being TRBD1 or TRBD2 (6 bases each). Deletions cut 1 base from V and 0 bases from J, with 10 bases between. This CDR3 is built from 15 residues. Germline V gives CDR1 SGHVS, CDR2 FNYEAQ. CDR3 region: CASSLGGTHSYEQYF. CDR3 DNA: TGTGCCAGCAGCTTAGGCGGGACACACTCCTACGAGCAGTACTTC.

This chain connects TRBV11-3 to TRBJ1-5, with a tentative D call TRBD1 (5 bases). The CDR3 totals 14 residues. Trimming stripped 4 bases from V and 1 base from J, with 8 bases between. Germline-derived CDR1 and CDR2 are SGHNT and YENEEA. CDR3 sequence: CASSSGPSNQPQHF. The CDR3 DNA reads TGTGCCAGCAGCTCGGGACCCAGCAATCAGCCCCAGCATTTT.

This chain uses TRBV29-1 with TRBJ2-7; D remains unclear. V lost 7 bases, J lost 7 bases, and 11 bases lay in between. The CDR3 is 10 amino acids. In germline, CDR1 is SQVTM, CDR2 ANQGSEA. CDR3 nucleotide sequence: TGCAGCGAAACGTTACGTGAGCAGTACTTC. Its protein is CSETLREQYF.

This chain joins TRBV2 and TRBJ1-2; no clear D. The CDR3 has 11 amino acids. Germline CDR1 is SNHLY and CDR2 is FYNNEI. V gave up 2 bases and J gave up 7 bases, with 5 bases separating them. CDR3 sequence: CASSESGGYTF. The CDR3 DNA sequence: TGTGCCAGCAGTGAATCCGGTGGCTACACCTTC. Full variable domain (missing parts from reference TRBV2 and TRBJ1-2): EPEVTQTPSHQVTQMGQEVILRCVPISNHLYFYWYRQILGQKVEFLVSFYNNEISEKSEIFDDQFSVERPDGSNFTLKIRSTKLEDSAMYFCASSESGGYTFGSGTRLTVV.

The chain couples TRBV27 to TRBJ2-7; 7 bases line up with TRBD2. The germline V gene has CDR1 MNHEY and CDR2 SMNVEV (reference sequence). V lost 4 bases, J lost 2 bases, and 8 bases stayed unmatched. The CDR3 is 15 residues long. Here the CDR3 reads CASSSPGGPTYEQYF. The CDR3 nucleotides read TGTGCCAGCAGTTCGCCGGGGGGTCCCACCTACGAGCAGTACTTC.

V gene TRBV5-5 combines with J gene TRBJ2-3; no clear D gene. V was pared by 2 bases and J by 2 bases, with 9 bases between. This CDR3 spans 14 amino acids. The germline V gene encodes CDR1 SGHKS and CDR2 YYEKEE (reference sequence). The CDR3 sequence: CASSLRSNTDTQYF. The CDR3 DNA reads as TGTGCCAGCAGCTTACGCAGCAACACAGATACGCAGTATTTT.

This chain joins TRBV4-3 and TRBJ1-1; D not certain. The CDR3 length is 13 residues. Per germline, CDR1 LGHNA and CDR2 YSLEER. Trimming removed 0 bases from V and 8 bases from J, with 10 bases in between. In DNA form, the CDR3 reads TGCGCCAGCAGCCAAGATACGGCAGGCGAAGCTTTCTTT. It encodes CASSQDTAGEAFF.

This clone was recorded a few times. The CDR3 nucleotides read TGTGCCACAGGCAAGGGTATGAACACTGAAGCTTTCTTT. Translating gives CATGKGMNTEAFF. The chain recombines TRBV9 with TRBJ1-1; D remains ambiguous. With 9 bases removed from V and 0 bases from J, the gap between germline ends came to 12 bases. Germline V gene sequence: CDR1 SGDLS, CDR2 YYNGEE. The CDR3 is made up of 13 amino acids.

The V call is TRBV28, the J call TRBJ2-7; 9 nucleotides agree with TRBD1. The V gene end was trimmed by 6 bases and the J gene end by 6 bases; junction bases not matched to a gene: 12. This CDR3 spans 15 amino acids. The germline V gene encodes CDR1 MDHEN and CDR2 SYDVKM. CDR3 loop: CASSQTGTGTREQYF. The CDR3, as DNA: TGTGCCAGCAGCCAAACCGGGACAGGGACACGCGAGCAGTACTTC.

The rearrangement joins TRBV6-1 to TRBJ2-7, with TRBD1 matching 8 bases. The CDR3 loop spans 14 amino acids. Unmatched junction bases numbered 9, after V lost 2 bases and J lost 9 bases. From germline, CDR1 is MNHNS and CDR2 SASEGT. The CDR3 loop reads CASSENSDRDVQYF. CDR3 sequence (DNA): TGTGCCAGCAGTGAAAACTCGGACAGGGACGTGCAGTACTTC.

This chain joins TRBV6-5 and TRBJ2-7, with D hard to call. V was clipped by 5 bases and J by 12 bases, with 17 bases between them. Germline-derived CDR1 and CDR2 are MNHEY and SVGAGI. The CDR3 length is 12 residues. The CDR3 bases are TGTGCCAGCAGTGAATTGGTGCGAGCTTCGTACTTC. It codes for CASSELVRASYF.

This clone was seen only a few times. The genes are TRBV18 and TRBJ2-3; TRBD2 aligns across 14 bases. The CDR3 runs 16 residues. Looked up from germline, CDR1 is KGHSH and CDR2 is LQKENI. V was clipped by 3 bases and J by 4 bases; unmatched bases: 3. The CDR3 reads CASSPGLAGGSDTQYF. CDR3 sequence (DNA): TGTGCCAGCTCACCCGGACTAGCGGGAGGTTCAGATACGCAGTATTTT. Drawing the rest from reference TRBV18 and TRBJ2-3, the complete variable domain is NAGVMQNPRHLVRRRGQEARLRCSPMKGHSHVYWYRQLPEEGLKFMVYLQKENIIDESGMPKERFSAEFPKEGPSILRIQQVVRGDSAAYFCASSPGLAGGSDTQYFGPGTRLTVL.

CDR3 amino acids: CASSVRWEGQYEQYF. Written as DNA, the CDR3 is TGCGCCAGCAGCGTTAGGTGGGAGGGCCAGTACGAGCAGTACTTC. V is TRBV5-1 and J is TRBJ2-7; 7 bases line up with TRBD2. With V trimmed by 4 bases and J by 4 bases, 11 bases remained unmatched. The CDR3 is 15 amino acids. Germline V CDR1 and CDR2: SGHRS, YFSETQ.